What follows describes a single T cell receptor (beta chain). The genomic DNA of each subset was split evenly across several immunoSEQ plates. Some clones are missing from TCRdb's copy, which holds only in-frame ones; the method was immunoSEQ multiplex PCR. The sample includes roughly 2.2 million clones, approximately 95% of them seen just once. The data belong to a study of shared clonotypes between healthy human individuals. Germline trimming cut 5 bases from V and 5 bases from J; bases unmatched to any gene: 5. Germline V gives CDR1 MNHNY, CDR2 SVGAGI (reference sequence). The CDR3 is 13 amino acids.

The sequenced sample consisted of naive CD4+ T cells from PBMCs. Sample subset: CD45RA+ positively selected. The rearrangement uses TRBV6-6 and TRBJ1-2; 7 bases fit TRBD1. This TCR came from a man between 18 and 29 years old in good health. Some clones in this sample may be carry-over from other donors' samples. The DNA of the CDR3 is TGTGCCAGCAGTCCGGGACAGAGTTATGGCTACACCTTC. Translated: CASSPGQSYGYTF.